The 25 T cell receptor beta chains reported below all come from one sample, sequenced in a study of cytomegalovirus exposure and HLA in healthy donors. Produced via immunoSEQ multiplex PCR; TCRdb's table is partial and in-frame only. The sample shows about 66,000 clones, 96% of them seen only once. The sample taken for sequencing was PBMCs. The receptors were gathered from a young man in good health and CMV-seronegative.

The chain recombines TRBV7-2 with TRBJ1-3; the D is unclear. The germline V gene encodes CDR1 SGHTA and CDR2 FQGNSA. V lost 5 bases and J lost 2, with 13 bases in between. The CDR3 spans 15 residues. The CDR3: CASSPVGEAGNTIYF. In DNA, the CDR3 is TGTGCCAGCAGCCCGGTCGGGGAGGCTGGAAACACCATATATTTT.

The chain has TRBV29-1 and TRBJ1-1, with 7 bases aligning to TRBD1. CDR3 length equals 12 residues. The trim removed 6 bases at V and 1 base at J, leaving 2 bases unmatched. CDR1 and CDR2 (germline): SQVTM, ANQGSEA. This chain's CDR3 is CSVHRGNTEAFF. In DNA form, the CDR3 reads TGCAGCGTCCACAGGGGGAACACTGAAGCTTTCTTT. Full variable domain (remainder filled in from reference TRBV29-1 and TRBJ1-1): SAVISQKPSRDICQRGTSLTIQCQVDSQVTMMFWYRQQPGQSLTLIATANQGSEATYESGFVIDKFPISRPNLTFSTLTVSNMSPEDSSIYLCSVHRGNTEAFFGQGTRLTVV.

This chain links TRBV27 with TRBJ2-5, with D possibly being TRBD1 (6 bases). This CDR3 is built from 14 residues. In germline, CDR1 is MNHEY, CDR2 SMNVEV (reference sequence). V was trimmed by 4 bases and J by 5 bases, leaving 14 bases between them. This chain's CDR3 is CASSSAQGRETQYF. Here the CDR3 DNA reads TGTGCCAGCAGTTCCGCCCAGGGGCGGGAGACCCAGTACTTC.

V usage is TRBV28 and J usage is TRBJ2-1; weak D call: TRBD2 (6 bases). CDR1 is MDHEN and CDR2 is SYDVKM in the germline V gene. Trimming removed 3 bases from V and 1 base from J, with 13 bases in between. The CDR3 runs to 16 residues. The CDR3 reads CASSFIEGGSYNEQFF. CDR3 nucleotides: TGTGCCAGCAGTTTTATAGAGGGAGGATCCTACAATGAGCAGTTCTTC.

This CDR3 reads CATSGTKTGELFF. CDR3 bases: TGTGCCACCAGCGGTACTAAGACCGGGGAGCTGTTTTTT. The rearrangement uses TRBV15 and TRBJ2-2; no firm D call. CDR1 and CDR2 from the germline V gene are LNHNV and YYDKDF (reference sequence). This CDR3 has 13 residues. The ends were cut back, 5 bases at V and 5 bases at J, with 9 bases in the middle.

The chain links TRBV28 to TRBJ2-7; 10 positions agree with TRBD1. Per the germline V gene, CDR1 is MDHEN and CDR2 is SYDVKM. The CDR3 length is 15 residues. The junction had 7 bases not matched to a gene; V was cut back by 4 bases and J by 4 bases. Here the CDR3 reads CASSYDRGLSYEQYF. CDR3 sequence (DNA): TGTGCCAGCAGTTATGACAGGGGGCTTTCTTACGAGCAGTACTTC.

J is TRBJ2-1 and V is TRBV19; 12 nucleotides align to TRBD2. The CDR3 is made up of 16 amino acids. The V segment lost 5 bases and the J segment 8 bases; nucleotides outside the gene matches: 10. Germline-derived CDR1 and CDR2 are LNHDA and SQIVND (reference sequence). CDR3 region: CASSPYLGLAGHEQFF. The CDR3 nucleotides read TGTGCCAGTAGTCCTTACCTCGGACTAGCGGGACATGAGCAGTTCTTC.

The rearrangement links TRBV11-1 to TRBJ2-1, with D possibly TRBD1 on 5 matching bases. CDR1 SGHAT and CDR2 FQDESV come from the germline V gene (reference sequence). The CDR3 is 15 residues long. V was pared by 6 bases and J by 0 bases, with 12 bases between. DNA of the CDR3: TGTGCCAGCAGTACCCGGACAACCTCCTACAATGAGCAGTTCTTC. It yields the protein CASSTRTTSYNEQFF.

CDR3 sequence reads: CASSLPPPAGSYNEQFF. Here the CDR3 DNA reads TGTGCCAGCAGTTTACCTCCCCCAGCGGGCTCCTACAATGAGCAGTTCTTC. This sequence joins TRBV28 and TRBJ2-1; possibly TRBD2 for D (6 bases). Germline loops: CDR1 MDHEN, CDR2 SYDVKM. V lost 2 bases, J lost 0 bases, and 14 bases lay in between. The CDR3 loop spans 17 amino acids.

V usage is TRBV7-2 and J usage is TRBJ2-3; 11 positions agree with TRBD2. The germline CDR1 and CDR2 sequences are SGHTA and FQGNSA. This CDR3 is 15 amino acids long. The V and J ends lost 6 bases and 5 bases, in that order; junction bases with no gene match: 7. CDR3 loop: CASSYSGRAGDTQYF. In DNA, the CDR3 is TGTGCCAGCAGTTATAGCGGGAGGGCCGGAGATACGCAGTATTTT. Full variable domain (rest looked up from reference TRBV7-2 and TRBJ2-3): GAGVSQSPSNKVTEKGKDVELRCDPISGHTALYWYRQSLGQGLEFLIYFQGNSAPDKSGLPSDRFSAERTGGSVSTLTIQRTQQEDSAVYLCASSYSGRAGDTQYFGPGTRLTVL.

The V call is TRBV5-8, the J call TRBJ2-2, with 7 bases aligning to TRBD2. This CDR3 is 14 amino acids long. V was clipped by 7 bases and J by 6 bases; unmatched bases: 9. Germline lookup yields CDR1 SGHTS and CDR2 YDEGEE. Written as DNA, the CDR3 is TGTGCCAGCTCCTGGAATCTAGCGGCCGGGGAGCTGTTTTTT. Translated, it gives CASSWNLAAGELFF.

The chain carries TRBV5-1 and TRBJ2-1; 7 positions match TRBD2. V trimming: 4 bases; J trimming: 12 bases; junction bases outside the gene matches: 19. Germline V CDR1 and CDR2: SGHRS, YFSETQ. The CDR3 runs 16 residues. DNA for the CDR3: TGCGCCAGCAGCCATGGGCTGGCGGGAGATCTAGAAGGGCAGTTCTTC. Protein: CASSHGLAGDLEGQFF.

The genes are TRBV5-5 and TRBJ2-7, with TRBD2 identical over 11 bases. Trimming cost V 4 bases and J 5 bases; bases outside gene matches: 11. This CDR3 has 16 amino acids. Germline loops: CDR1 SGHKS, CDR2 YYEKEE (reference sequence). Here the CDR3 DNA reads TGTGCCAGCAGCCCCCCTACTAGCGGGAGTTCGAACGAGCAGTACTTC. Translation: CASSPPTSGSSNEQYF.

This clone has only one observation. The CDR3: CASSLNGQGESYTF. The CDR3 coding sequence is TGTGCCAGCAGTTTAAACGGACAGGGGGAGAGCTACACCTTC. This chain links TRBV27 with TRBJ1-2, with 10 nucleotides matching TRBD1. Trimming at V came to 2 bases and at J to 9 bases, leaving 6 bases not matched to a gene. The V gene's germline CDR1 is MNHEY and CDR2 SMNVEV (reference sequence). There are 14 residues in the CDR3.

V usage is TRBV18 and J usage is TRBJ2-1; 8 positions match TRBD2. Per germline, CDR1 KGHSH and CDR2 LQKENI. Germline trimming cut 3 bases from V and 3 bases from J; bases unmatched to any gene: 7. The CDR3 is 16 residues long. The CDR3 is CASSPSLAGVYNEQFF. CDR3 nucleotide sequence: TGTGCCAGCTCACCTTCTCTAGCGGGTGTCTACAATGAGCAGTTCTTC.

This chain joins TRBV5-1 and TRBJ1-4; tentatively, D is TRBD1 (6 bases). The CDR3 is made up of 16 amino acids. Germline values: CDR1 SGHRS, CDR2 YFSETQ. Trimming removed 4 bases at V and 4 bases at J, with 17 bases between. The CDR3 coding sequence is TGCGCCAGCAGCATCACCACAGGGACTAGTAATGAAAAACTGTTTTTT. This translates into CASSITTGTSNEKLFF.

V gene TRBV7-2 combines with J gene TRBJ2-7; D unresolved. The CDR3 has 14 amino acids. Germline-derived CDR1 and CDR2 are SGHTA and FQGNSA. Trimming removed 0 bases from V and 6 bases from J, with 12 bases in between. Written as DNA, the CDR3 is TGTGCCAGCAGCTTAGCGTATCCTCCTCCCGAGCAGTACTTC. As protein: CASSLAYPPPEQYF.

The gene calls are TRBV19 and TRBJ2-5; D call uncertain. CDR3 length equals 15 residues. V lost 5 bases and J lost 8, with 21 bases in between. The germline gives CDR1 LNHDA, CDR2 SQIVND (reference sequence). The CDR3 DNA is TGTGCCAGTAGTCAGGCCGGAACCGAGAAGAGAACCCAGTACTTC. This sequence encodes CASSQAGTEKRTQYF.

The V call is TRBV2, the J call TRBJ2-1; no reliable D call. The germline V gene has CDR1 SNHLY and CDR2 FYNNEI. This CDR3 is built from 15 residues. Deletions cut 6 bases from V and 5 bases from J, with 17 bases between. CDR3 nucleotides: TGTGCCAGCAGACCCCTTGGCGAGCAGGACAATGAGCAGTTCTTC. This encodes CASRPLGEQDNEQFF.

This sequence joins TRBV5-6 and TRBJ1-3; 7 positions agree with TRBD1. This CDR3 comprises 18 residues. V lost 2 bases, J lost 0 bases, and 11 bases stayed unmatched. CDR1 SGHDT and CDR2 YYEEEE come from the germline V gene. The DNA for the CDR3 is TGTGCCAGCAGCTTCATCAGGGACAGCGGCGGCTCTGGAAACACCATATATTTT. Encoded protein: CASSFIRDSGGSGNTIYF.

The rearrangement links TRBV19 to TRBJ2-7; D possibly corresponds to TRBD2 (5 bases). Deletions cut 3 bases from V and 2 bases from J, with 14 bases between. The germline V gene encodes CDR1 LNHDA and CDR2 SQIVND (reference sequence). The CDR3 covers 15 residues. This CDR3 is CASSIGPGMAYEQYF. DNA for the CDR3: TGTGCCAGTAGTATCGGTCCGGGGATGGCCTACGAGCAGTACTTC.

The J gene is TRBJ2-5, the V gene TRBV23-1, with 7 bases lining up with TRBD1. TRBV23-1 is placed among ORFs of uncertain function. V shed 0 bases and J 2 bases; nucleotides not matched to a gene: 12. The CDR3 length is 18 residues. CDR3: CASSQSPRWDSRQETQYF. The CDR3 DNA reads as TGCGCCAGCAGTCAATCTCCACGGTGGGACAGCCGGCAAGAGACCCAGTACTTC.

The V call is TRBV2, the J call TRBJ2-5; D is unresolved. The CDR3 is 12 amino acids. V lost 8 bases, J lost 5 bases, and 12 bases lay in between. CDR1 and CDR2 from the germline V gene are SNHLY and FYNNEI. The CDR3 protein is CASAADDETQYF. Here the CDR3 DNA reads TGTGCCAGCGCGGCGGATGACGAGACCCAGTACTTC.

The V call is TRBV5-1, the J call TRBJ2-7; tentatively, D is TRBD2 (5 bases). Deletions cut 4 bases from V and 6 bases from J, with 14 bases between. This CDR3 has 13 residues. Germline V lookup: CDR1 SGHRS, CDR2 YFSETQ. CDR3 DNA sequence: TGCGCCAGCAGCCGAGGGAGCACTAGCGAGCAGTACTTC. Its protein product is CASSRGSTSEQYF. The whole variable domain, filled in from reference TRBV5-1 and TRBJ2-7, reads KAGVTQTPRYLIKTRGQQVTLSCSPISGHRSVSWYQQTPGQGLQFLFEYFSETQRNKGNFPGRFSGRQFSNSRSEMNVSTLELGDSALYLCASSRGSTSEQYFGPGTRLTVT.

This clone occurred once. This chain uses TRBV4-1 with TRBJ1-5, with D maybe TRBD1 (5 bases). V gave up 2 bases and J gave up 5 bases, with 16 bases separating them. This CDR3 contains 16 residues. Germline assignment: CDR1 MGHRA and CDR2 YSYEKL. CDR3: CASSQIRGSRDQPQHF. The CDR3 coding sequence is TGCGCCAGCAGCCAAATTAGGGGTAGTCGGGATCAGCCCCAGCATTTT.